A selection of T cell receptor beta chains follows, all from one sample in a study of blood T cell repertoires in COVID-19. Assay used: immunoSEQ multiplex PCR; TCRdb lists only in-frame clones, some missing. The sample holds 200,000 to 300,000 clones; about 79% are singletons and the top ten take around 2.4%. The sequencing sample was made of peripheral blood. The receptor set was obtained from a man between 35 and 55 years old who had recovered from COVID-19. Each CDR3 is given with its conserved first and last residue. The order of the fields is CDR3 protein, CDR3 DNA, clone size, J gene, V gene, D gene, CDR3 length. The D gene is left open where the match is weak. Expanded clones get a size class; other rows say once, few or many, or leave the size out.

CDR3aa: CASSLLGNTGELFF
CDR3nt: TGCGCCAGCAGCTTGCTAGGGAACACCGGGGAGCTGTTTTTT
abundance: -
j_gene: TRBJ2-2
v_gene: TRBV5-1
d_gene: -
len: 14

CDR3aa: CASSWETGNNSPLHF
CDR3nt: TGCGCCAGCAGCTGGGAGACAGGGAACAATTCACCCCTCCACTTT
abundance: -
j_gene: TRBJ1-6
v_gene: TRBV5-1
d_gene: TRBD1
len: 15

CDR3aa: CASSLWGAVKQPQHF
CDR3nt: TGTGCCAGCAGCTTGTGGGGAGCGGTGAAACAGCCCCAGCATTTT
abundance: -
j_gene: TRBJ1-5
v_gene: TRBV5-5
d_gene: -
len: 15

CDR3aa: CAISEALSGQPQHF
CDR3nt: TGTGCCATCAGTGAGGCCCTTTCGGGTCAGCCCCAGCATTTT
abundance: -
j_gene: TRBJ1-5
v_gene: TRBV10-3
d_gene: -
len: 14

CDR3aa: CASSPPWREGLTDTQYF
CDR3nt: TGTGCCAGCTCACCACCGTGGAGGGAGGGCCTCACAGATACGCAGTATTTT
abundance: -
j_gene: TRBJ2-3
v_gene: TRBV18
d_gene: TRBD2
len: 17

CDR3aa: CAITRQGNGYGYTF
CDR3nt: TGTGCCATCACCCGACAGGGGAATGGCTATGGCTACACCTTC
abundance: -
j_gene: TRBJ1-2
v_gene: TRBV10-3
d_gene: TRBD1
len: 14

CDR3aa: CAWSPRNPYGYTF
CDR3nt: TGTGCCTGGAGTCCTAGAAACCCCTATGGCTACACCTTC
abundance: -
j_gene: TRBJ1-2
v_gene: TRBV30
d_gene: -
len: 13

CDR3aa: CASSRGGIAGGQETQYF
CDR3nt: TGTGCCAGCAGTCGCGGTGGGATAGCGGGGGGTCAAGAGACCCAGTACTTC
abundance: -
j_gene: TRBJ2-5
v_gene: TRBV6-6
d_gene: TRBD2
len: 17

CDR3aa: CASSFSGTSSYEQYF
CDR3nt: TGTGCCAGCAGCTTTAGCGGGACCAGCTCCTACGAGCAGTACTTC
abundance: few
j_gene: TRBJ2-7
v_gene: TRBV7-2
d_gene: TRBD2
len: 15

CDR3aa: CASSSVTSGIYEQYF
CDR3nt: TGTGCCAGCAGCTCCGTTACTAGCGGGATATACGAGCAGTACTTC
abundance: -
j_gene: TRBJ2-7
v_gene: TRBV6-2/TRBV6-3
d_gene: TRBD2
len: 15

CDR3aa: CSVEWGHYGYTF
CDR3nt: TGCAGCGTTGAATGGGGCCACTATGGCTACACCTTC
abundance: -
j_gene: TRBJ1-2
v_gene: TRBV29-1
d_gene: -
len: 12

CDR3aa: CASSFIKGTAYGNTIYF
CDR3nt: TGTGCCAGCAGCTTTATCAAAGGGACAGCTTATGGAAACACCATATATTTT
abundance: -
j_gene: TRBJ1-3
v_gene: TRBV11-2
d_gene: TRBD1
len: 17

CDR3aa: CAWSTWGGTEAFF
CDR3nt: TGTGCCTGGAGTACCTGGGGAGGGACTGAAGCTTTCTTT
abundance: -
j_gene: TRBJ1-1
v_gene: TRBV30
d_gene: -
len: 13

CDR3aa: CASIPSGTPFQTQYF
CDR3nt: TGTGCCAGCATCCCCTCCGGGACACCTTTTCAGACCCAGTACTTC
abundance: -
j_gene: TRBJ2-5
v_gene: TRBV6-2/TRBV6-3
d_gene: -
len: 15

CDR3aa: CAISDRQGMNTEAFF
CDR3nt: TGTGCCATCAGTGACCGACAGGGTATGAACACTGAAGCTTTCTTT
abundance: -
j_gene: TRBJ1-1
v_gene: TRBV10-3
d_gene: TRBD1
len: 15

CDR3aa: CASIQGGTGELFF
CDR3nt: TGTGCCAGCATTCAGGGAGGCACCGGGGAGCTGTTTTTT
abundance: -
j_gene: TRBJ2-2
v_gene: TRBV27
d_gene: -
len: 13

CDR3aa: CASSVRQLASTDTQYF
CDR3nt: TGTGCCAGCAGCGTACGCCAGCTAGCTAGCACAGATACGCAGTATTTT
abundance: -
j_gene: TRBJ2-3
v_gene: TRBV9
d_gene: -
len: 16

CDR3aa: CASRKSGRIDSNQPQHF
CDR3nt: TGCGCCAGCAGGAAAAGCGGACGGATCGACTCCAATCAGCCCCAGCATTTT
abundance: -
j_gene: TRBJ1-5
v_gene: TRBV10-1
d_gene: -
len: 17

CDR3aa: CASSPPRGVAGGPGEQFF
CDR3nt: TGCGCCAGCAGCCCACCCCGGGGGGTAGCGGGGGGGCCTGGTGAGCAGTTCTTC
abundance: -
j_gene: TRBJ2-1
v_gene: TRBV4-1
d_gene: TRBD2
len: 18

CDR3aa: CASQDSNYNEQFF
CDR3nt: TGCGCCAGCCAGGACTCAAACTACAATGAGCAGTTCTTC
abundance: -
j_gene: TRBJ2-1
v_gene: TRBV10-1
d_gene: -
len: 13

CDR3aa: CASTRQGGDSYNEQFF
CDR3nt: TGTGCCAGCACCAGACAGGGAGGTGACTCCTACAATGAGCAGTTCTTC
abundance: -
j_gene: TRBJ2-1
v_gene: TRBV9
d_gene: -
len: 16

CDR3aa: CASSLGGRGGNQPQHF
CDR3nt: TGTGCCAGCAGCTTGGGGGGACGGGGGGGCAATCAGCCCCAGCATTTT
abundance: -
j_gene: TRBJ1-5
v_gene: TRBV5-4
d_gene: -
len: 16

CDR3aa: CASSLTGPNQPQHF
CDR3nt: TGTGCCAGCAGTCTGACAGGGCCTAATCAGCCCCAGCATTTT
abundance: -
j_gene: TRBJ1-5
v_gene: TRBV6-2/TRBV6-3
d_gene: TRBD1
len: 14

CDR3aa: CASSYRGPGANVLTF
CDR3nt: TGTGCCAGCAGTTACAGGGGACCTGGGGCCAACGTCCTGACTTTC
abundance: -
j_gene: TRBJ2-6
v_gene: TRBV11-3
d_gene: TRBD1
len: 15

CDR3aa: CATSGQGYEQYF
CDR3nt: TGTGCCACCAGCGGGCAGGGGTACGAGCAGTACTTC
abundance: -
j_gene: TRBJ2-7
v_gene: TRBV15
d_gene: -
len: 12

CDR3aa: CASSLSGGYSPLHF
CDR3nt: TGTGCCAGCAGCTTATCAGGGGGTTACTCACCCCTCCACTTT
abundance: -
j_gene: TRBJ1-6
v_gene: TRBV11-3
d_gene: TRBD1
len: 14

CDR3aa: CATKGQINTEAFF
CDR3nt: TGTGCCACCAAGGGACAGATAAACACTGAAGCTTTCTTT
abundance: many
j_gene: TRBJ1-1
v_gene: TRBV2
d_gene: TRBD1
len: 13

CDR3aa: CASSENTGGQETQYF
CDR3nt: TGCGCCAGCAGCGAAAATACAGGGGGCCAAGAGACCCAGTACTTC
abundance: -
j_gene: TRBJ2-5
v_gene: TRBV5-1
d_gene: TRBD1
len: 15

CDR3aa: CASSFTGGGAPDTQYF
CDR3nt: TGTGCCAGCAGCTTTACCGGCGGGGGGGCCCCAGATACGCAGTATTTT
abundance: -
j_gene: TRBJ2-3
v_gene: TRBV11-2
d_gene: TRBD2
len: 16

CDR3aa: CASSIVFRTGLQNYGYTF
CDR3nt: TGTGCCAGTAGTATAGTCTTTCGGACAGGGCTCCAAAACTATGGCTACACCTTC
abundance: -
j_gene: TRBJ1-2
v_gene: TRBV19
d_gene: TRBD1
len: 18

CDR3aa: CASSQGRGTGNTIYF
CDR3nt: TGCGCCAGCAGCCAAGGGCGGGGTACAGGAAACACCATATATTTT
abundance: -
j_gene: TRBJ1-3
v_gene: TRBV4-3
d_gene: -
len: 15

CDR3aa: CASSVGGLAGDTQYF
CDR3nt: TGTGCCAGCAGCGTAGGAGGACTAGCGGGAGATACGCAGTATTTT
abundance: -
j_gene: TRBJ2-3
v_gene: TRBV9
d_gene: TRBD2
len: 15

CDR3aa: CASSIFGQGLEAFF
CDR3nt: TGTGCCAGCAGCATCTTCGGACAGGGGTTAGAAGCTTTCTTT
abundance: -
j_gene: TRBJ1-1
v_gene: TRBV21-1
d_gene: -
len: 14

CDR3aa: CASSYYYLNEQFF
CDR3nt: TGTGCCAGCAGTTATTACTACCTCAATGAGCAGTTCTTC
abundance: -
j_gene: TRBJ2-1
v_gene: TRBV6-2/TRBV6-3
d_gene: -
len: 13

CDR3aa: CSAEGGETQYF
CDR3nt: TGCAGTGCAGAGGGTGGGGAGACCCAGTACTTC
abundance: -
j_gene: TRBJ2-5
v_gene: TRBV20-1
d_gene: -
len: 11

CDR3aa: CASSTGTGDGYGYTF
CDR3nt: TGTGCCAGCAGCACTGGGACAGGGGACGGCTATGGCTACACCTTC
abundance: -
j_gene: TRBJ1-2
v_gene: TRBV5-4
d_gene: TRBD1
len: 15

CDR3aa: CASSGYNRATQETQYF
CDR3nt: TGTGCCAGCAGTGGATACAACAGGGCAACCCAAGAGACCCAGTACTTC
abundance: -
j_gene: TRBJ2-5
v_gene: TRBV2
d_gene: -
len: 16

CDR3aa: CASSRTRGDEQFF
CDR3nt: TGTGCTAGCAGCCGAACTCGGGGGGATGAGCAGTTCTTC
abundance: -
j_gene: TRBJ2-1
v_gene: TRBV7-7
d_gene: TRBD2
len: 13

CDR3aa: CASSPPGQGPEKLFF
CDR3nt: TGTGCCAGCAGCCCCCCGGGACAGGGACCCGAAAAACTGTTTTTT
abundance: once
j_gene: TRBJ1-4
v_gene: TRBV7-2
d_gene: TRBD1
len: 15

CDR3aa: CASSRTASNQPQHF
CDR3nt: TGTGCCAGCAGCCGGACAGCTAGCAATCAGCCCCAGCATTTT
abundance: -
j_gene: TRBJ1-5
v_gene: TRBV7-2
d_gene: -
len: 14

CDR3aa: CASTRQGSNTEAFF
CDR3nt: TGTGCCAGTACCCGACAGGGTTCGAACACTGAAGCTTTCTTT
abundance: -
j_gene: TRBJ1-1
v_gene: TRBV19
d_gene: TRBD1
len: 14

CDR3aa: CASSRLAAGELFF
CDR3nt: TGCGCCAGCTCGCGACTAGCCGCCGGGGAGCTGTTTTTT
abundance: few
j_gene: TRBJ2-2
v_gene: TRBV4-3
d_gene: TRBD2
len: 13

CDR3aa: CASSWGHISGNTIYF
CDR3nt: TGTGCCAGCAGCTGGGGACATATCTCTGGAAACACCATATATTTT
abundance: -
j_gene: TRBJ1-3
v_gene: TRBV13
d_gene: -
len: 15

CDR3aa: CASSLTGYADIQYF
CDR3nt: TGTGCCAGCTCACTCACGGGTTATGCAGACATTCAGTACTTC
abundance: -
j_gene: TRBJ2-4
v_gene: TRBV18
d_gene: -
len: 14

CDR3aa: CASSPFDSPSGNTIYF
CDR3nt: TGTGCCAGCTCACCGTTCGACAGCCCCTCTGGAAACACCATATATTTT
abundance: -
j_gene: TRBJ1-3
v_gene: TRBV18
d_gene: -
len: 16

CDR3aa: CASSLNRGGYGYTF
CDR3nt: TGTGCCAGCAGCCTCAATAGGGGGGGGTATGGCTACACCTTC
abundance: -
j_gene: TRBJ1-2
v_gene: TRBV27
d_gene: -
len: 14

CDR3aa: CASSLVTGAGGYGYTF
CDR3nt: TGTGCCAGCAGCCTCGTGACAGGGGCCGGGGGCTATGGCTACACCTTC
abundance: -
j_gene: TRBJ1-2
v_gene: TRBV9
d_gene: TRBD1
len: 16

CDR3aa: CASSLQGYMNTEAFF
CDR3nt: TGTGCCAGCAGCTTACAGGGCTACATGAACACTGAAGCTTTCTTT
abundance: -
j_gene: TRBJ1-1
v_gene: TRBV7-2
d_gene: -
len: 15

CDR3aa: CASSAGFSGNTIYF
CDR3nt: TGCGCCAGCAGTGCGGGGTTCTCTGGAAACACCATATATTTT
abundance: once
j_gene: TRBJ1-3
v_gene: TRBV10-1
d_gene: -
len: 14

CDR3aa: CASSPLNGGDEQYF
CDR3nt: TGTGCCAGCAGCCCTCTGAACGGAGGGGACGAGCAGTACTTC
abundance: -
j_gene: TRBJ2-7
v_gene: TRBV7-9
d_gene: -
len: 14

CDR3aa: CASRIPGRFTANYGYTF
CDR3nt: TGTGCCAGTAGAATACCAGGGAGGTTCACAGCTAACTATGGCTACACCTTC
abundance: -
j_gene: TRBJ1-2
v_gene: TRBV19
d_gene: -
len: 17

CDR3aa: CASSRTDTQYF
CDR3nt: TGTGCCAGCAGTCGTACAGATACGCAGTATTTT
abundance: -
j_gene: TRBJ2-3
v_gene: TRBV2
d_gene: -
len: 11

CDR3aa: CAWSARTGAHEKLFF
CDR3nt: TGTGCCTGGAGTGCTCGGACAGGGGCACATGAAAAACTGTTTTTT
abundance: -
j_gene: TRBJ1-4
v_gene: TRBV30
d_gene: TRBD1
len: 15